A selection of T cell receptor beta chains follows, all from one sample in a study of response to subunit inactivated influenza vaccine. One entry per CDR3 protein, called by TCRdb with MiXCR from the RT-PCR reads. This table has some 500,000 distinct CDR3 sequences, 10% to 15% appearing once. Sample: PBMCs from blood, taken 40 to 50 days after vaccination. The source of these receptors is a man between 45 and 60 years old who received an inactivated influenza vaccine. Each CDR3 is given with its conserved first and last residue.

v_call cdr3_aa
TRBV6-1 CASSDRSGWELFF
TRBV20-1 CSAWAYTTDTQYF
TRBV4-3 CASSQGNSGGGETQYF
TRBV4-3 CASSQEGQGFSYNSPLHF
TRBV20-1 CSAASGRYQETQYF
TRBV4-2 CASSQDGTSGLSDTQYF
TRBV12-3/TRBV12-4 CASRDKETQYF
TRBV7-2 CASSHRLAGAADTQYF
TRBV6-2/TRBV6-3 CASSRGQASSYEQYF
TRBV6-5 CASSYGGGVPYEQYF
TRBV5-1 CASSLDWTGTDTQYF
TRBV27 CASSLGQVINSPLHF
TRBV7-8 CASSLGQGLADTQYF
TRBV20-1 CSARVLGNVLTF
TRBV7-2 CASSSNGPSNQPQHF
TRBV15 CATSRVGEGANVLTF
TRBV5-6 CASSLGQVGMTQYF
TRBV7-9 CASSYDRVQETQYF
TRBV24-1 CATSDWDRVNEQFF
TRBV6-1 CASINGGDNEQFF
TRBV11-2 CASSLGPGMSGEQYF
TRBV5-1 CASSMGQSYNEQFF
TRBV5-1 CASSSGQGIDEQYF
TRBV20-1 CSATGPRSYEQYF
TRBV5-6 CASSRPGLGFTGELFF
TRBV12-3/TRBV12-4 CASSLSFNEKLFF
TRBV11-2 CASSLDQVGDGYYNEQFF
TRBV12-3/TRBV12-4 CASSSAGEFYEQYF